These 17 T cell receptor beta chains came from one sample sequenced in a study of control samples from healthy donors and cancer patients. Sequencing used immunoSEQ multiplex PCR; TCRdb keeps in-frame clones, though not all of them. The table has some 120,000 clones, about 89% seen once. Sequencing was performed on blood. These receptor sequences come from a woman under 30 in good health.

The chain combines TRBV4-3 with TRBJ2-5, with a tentative D call TRBD1 (6 bases). The CDR3 length is 15 residues. Germline V gene lookup returns CDR1 LGHNA and CDR2 YSLEER. V gave up 1 base and J gave up 4 bases, with 13 bases separating them. In DNA form, the CDR3 reads TGCGCCAGCAGCCAAGGAGGGCTAGGGGGAGAGACCCAGTACTTC. It yields the protein CASSQGGLGGETQYF.

This rearrangement joins TRBV5-6 to TRBJ1-2, with D hard to call. Germline-derived CDR1 and CDR2 are SGHDT and YYEEEE. V lost 0 bases and J 4 bases, leaving 13 bases between the germline ends. CDR3 size: 15 residues. This chain's CDR3 is CASSLVGNDPYGYTF. CDR3 DNA sequence: TGTGCCAGCAGCTTGGTGGGCAATGATCCCTATGGCTACACCTTC.

The V call is TRBV28, the J call TRBJ1-2, with TRBD1 as a possible D gene (6 bases). The CDR3 loop spans 14 amino acids. Germline CDR1 reads MDHEN; CDR2 reads SYDVKM. Trimming took off 5 bases at V and 4 bases at J, with 14 bases between the two ends. The CDR3 reads CASSRRTETYGYTF. The CDR3 nucleotides read TGTGCCAGCAGTCGAAGGACAGAAACCTATGGCTACACCTTC.

The chain joins TRBV28 to TRBJ1-1; the D is unclear. CDR1 is MDHEN, CDR2 SYDVKM, per germline. Trimming took off 4 bases at V and 6 bases at J, with 18 bases between the two ends. The CDR3 sequence is 15 residues long. The CDR3 bases are TGTGCCAGCAGTTCCCTGACGGGATTGGAGGCTGAAGCTTTCTTT. Amino acids: CASSSLTGLEAEAFF.

The rearrangement links TRBV7-2 to TRBJ2-1, with a tentative D call TRBD2 (6 bases). Germline CDR1 reads SGHTA; CDR2 reads FQGNSA. The CDR3 is 14 residues long. V was cut by 1 base and J by 6 bases, with 10 bases left in between. CDR3 nucleotide sequence: TGTGCCAGCAGCTTAGGTGGGGGGTCCAATGAGCAGTTCTTC. It translates to CASSLGGGSNEQFF.

The chain links TRBV30 to TRBJ2-7, with 7 bases aligning to TRBD2. J was trimmed by 2 bases and V by 0 bases; bases with no gene match: 13. This CDR3 spans 17 amino acids. Germline CDR1 reads GTSNPN; CDR2 reads SVGIG (reference sequence). The CDR3 nucleotides read TGTGCCTGGAGTGTATTTCGAGGGGAGGGAATCACCTACGAGCAGTACTTC. This gives the protein CAWSVFRGEGITYEQYF.

This clone was detected only once. The chain carries TRBV19 and TRBJ1-5; no firm D call. The V gene's germline CDR1 is LNHDA and CDR2 SQIVND (reference sequence). The CDR3 loop spans 13 amino acids. Trimming cost V 3 bases and J 5 bases, with 8 bases left between them. The CDR3 DNA sequence: TGTGCCAGTAGTATTGTTAGGGATCAGCCCCAGCATTTT. Protein: CASSIVRDQPQHF.

V and J are TRBV11-3 and TRBJ2-1; 9 bases map to TRBD1. Germline loops: CDR1 SGHNT, CDR2 YENEEA. CDR3 length: 15 residues. V shed 0 bases, J shed 7 bases, and the junction held 4 bases outside the gene matches. The CDR3 DNA is TGTGCCAGCAGCTTAGATGGGACAGGGAGTAATGAGCAGTTCTTC. This translates into CASSLDGTGSNEQFF.

V and J are TRBV6-2 or TRBV6-3 and TRBJ2-3; the D gene is possibly TRBD1 (5 bases). Trimming removed 5 bases at V and 1 base at J, with 13 bases between. Germline V gene lookup returns CDR1 MNHEY and CDR2 SVGEGT. This CDR3 is 15 amino acids long. The CDR3 DNA reads as TGTGCCAGCAGTAGAACAGGATCCCGCACAGATACGCAGTATTTT. Translated, it gives CASSRTGSRTDTQYF.

The chain employs TRBV5-6 and TRBJ2-7, with TRBD2 matching 9 bases. The junction had 9 bases not matched to a gene; V was cut back by 6 bases and J by 8 bases. Germline-derived CDR1 and CDR2 are SGHDT and YYEEEE. This CDR3 spans 13 amino acids. CDR3 sequence: CASNRLLAGQQYF. For the CDR3, the DNA is TGTGCCAGCAACCGCCTCCTAGCGGGACAGCAGTACTTC.

The J gene is TRBJ1-6, the V gene TRBV3-1 (or the pseudogene TRBV3-2); D is perhaps TRBD1 (6 bases). The CDR3 is made up of 15 amino acids. The V gene lost 6 bases and the J gene lost 6 bases, with 15 bases spanning the gap. The V gene's germline CDR1 is LGHDT and CDR2 YNNKEL (reference sequence). This CDR3 reads CASRPNRVPNSPLHF. CDR3 DNA sequence: TGTGCCAGCAGACCCAACAGGGTGCCTAATTCACCCCTCCACTTT.

V gene TRBV14 combines with J gene TRBJ1-3; the match to TRBD1 covers 7 bases. The CDR3 has 18 amino acids. The germline CDR1 and CDR2 sequences are SGHDN and FVKESK. Trimming cost V 4 bases and J 2 bases; bases outside gene matches: 14. CDR3: CASSLREGALHTGNTIYF. The DNA of the CDR3 is TGTGCCAGCAGCCTCCGGGAGGGGGCGCTTCACACTGGAAACACCATATATTTT.

The CDR3 is CASSLGRGLVTEAFF. CDR3 nucleotide sequence: TGTGCCAGCAGTTTAGGCAGGGGGTTGGTCACTGAAGCTTTCTTT. The V and J genes are TRBV27 and TRBJ1-1, with TRBD1 matching over 7 bases. The CDR3 runs 15 residues. V shed 2 bases, J shed 4 bases, and the junction held 7 bases outside the gene matches. Germline lookup yields CDR1 MNHEY and CDR2 SMNVEV (reference sequence).

V is TRBV7-2 and J is TRBJ2-3; D call uncertain. V dropped 5 bases and J dropped 0 bases, with 12 bases sitting between them. CDR1 is SGHTA and CDR2 is FQGNSA in the germline V gene. The CDR3 contains 15 residues. CDR3 in amino acids: CASSLHTLSTDTQYF. The CDR3 nucleotides are TGTGCCAGCAGCCTCCACACCCTCAGCACAGATACGCAGTATTTT.

In its sample, this clone was seen once. The chain recombines TRBV14 with TRBJ2-2, with 9 bases aligning to TRBD2. Germline V lookup: CDR1 SGHDN, CDR2 FVKESK. The V segment lost 6 bases and the J segment 7 bases; nucleotides outside the gene matches: 9. The CDR3 is 15 amino acids. CDR3 DNA: TGTGCCAGCAGTAACGGCGGGGGGGCCGTCGGGGAGCTGTTTTTT. Its translation is CASSNGGGAVGELFF.

This clone was recorded once. The V gene is TRBV28, the J gene TRBJ2-7; D is unclear. Trimming removed 4 bases from V and 4 bases from J, with 20 bases in between. The germline gives CDR1 MDHEN, CDR2 SYDVKM. The CDR3 has 16 amino acids. CDR3: CASSSGRSAISYEQYF. The CDR3 DNA reads TGTGCCAGCAGTTCCGGGCGGTCCGCTATAAGTTACGAGCAGTACTTC. Filled out from reference TRBV28 and TRBJ2-7, the complete variable domain reads DVKVTQSSRYLVKRTGEKVFLECVQDMDHENMFWYRQDPGLGLRLIYFSYDVKMKEKGDIPEGYSVSREKKERFSLILESASTNQTSMYLCASSSGRSAISYEQYFGPGTRLTVT.

The gene calls are TRBV30 and TRBJ1-2; unclear D gene. Germline V lookup: CDR1 GTSNPN, CDR2 SVGIG (reference sequence). The CDR3 consists of 12 residues. The ends were cut back, 2 bases at V and 8 bases at J, with 12 bases in the middle. This chain's CDR3 is CAWSRQIPGYTF. CDR3 in DNA: TGTGCCTGGAGTCGGCAGATTCCGGGCTACACCTTC.